The 10 T cell receptor beta chains below all came from one sample that was sequenced in a study of CD8 T cells in ankylosing spondylitis. TCRdb re-derived calls from the 5' RACE reads in MiXCR, one entry per CDR3 protein. The sample records about 160,000 distinct CDR3 sequences, approximately 9% being singletons. The material sequenced was blood, either unsorted or a sorted T cell fraction (not recorded which). The receptor source for this set is a female donor with ankylosing spondylitis or in good health (not recorded which).

The V gene is TRBV28, the J gene TRBJ2-5; perhaps TRBD2 as D (5 bases). Germline CDR1 reads MDHEN; CDR2 reads SYDVKM. The CDR3 spans 13 residues. Trimming shortened V by 10 bases and J by 3 bases, and 15 bases separated the two germline ends. CDR3 sequence: CATDGGLKETQYF. CDR3 nucleotides: TGTGCCACCGACGGCGGGTTGAAAGAGACCCAGTACTTC.

This sequence joins TRBV4-3 and TRBJ1-6; D is ambiguous. Between the trimmed V and J ends, which lost 0 bases and 6 bases, there was a span of 9 bases. CDR3 length: 15 residues. Germline values: CDR1 LGHNA, CDR2 YSLEER. Here the CDR3 reads CASSQETLGNSPLHF. The CDR3 nucleotides are TGCGCCAGCAGCCAAGAGACACTTGGTAATTCACCCCTCCACTTT.

In its sample, this clonotype was seen a few times. This rearrangement joins TRBV2 to TRBJ2-3; the D gene is possibly TRBD1 (5 bases). Trimming stripped 5 bases from V and 6 bases from J, with 9 bases between. The germline gives CDR1 SNHLY, CDR2 FYNNEI. The CDR3 has 12 amino acids. The CDR3 DNA reads as TGTGCCAGCAGTCACAGGCGGGATACGCAGTATTTT. Encoded protein: CASSHRRDTQYF.

This clonotype has at least ten counts. The CDR3 bases are TGTGCCAGCAGCTTAGAGAACACTGAAGCTTTCTTT. The encoded protein is CASSLENTEAFF. The gene calls are TRBV7-9 and TRBJ1-1; D unresolved. V was pared by 1 base and J by 1 base, with 1 base between. The CDR3 length is 12 residues. Per germline, CDR1 SEHNR and CDR2 FQNEAQ (reference sequence).

The chain joins TRBV9 to TRBJ2-1; TRBD2 agrees at 12 bases. V was clipped by 3 bases and J by 7 bases; unmatched bases: 11. The CDR3 runs 17 residues. The germline V gene has CDR1 SGDLS and CDR2 YYNGEE. CDR3 in DNA: TGTGCCAGCAGCGGAACTAGCGGGAGGCCCGATCTTAATGAGCAGTTCTTC. Protein product: CASSGTSGRPDLNEQFF. The full variable domain, its missing parts supplied by reference TRBV9 and TRBJ2-1, is DSGVTQTPKHLITATGQRVTLRCSPRSGDLSVYWYQQSLDQGLQFLIQYYNGEERAKGNILERFSAQQFPDLHSELNLSSLELGDSALYFCASSGTSGRPDLNEQFFGPGTRLTVL.

V gene TRBV7-8 combines with J gene TRBJ1-1; possible D gene TRBD1, 5 bases. V dropped 3 bases and J dropped 3 bases, with 17 bases sitting between them. The CDR3 has 16 amino acids. Germline V gene lookup returns CDR1 SGHVS and CDR2 FQNEAQ. This chain's CDR3 is CASSFPQGVQDTEAFF. The CDR3 DNA sequence: TGTGCCAGCAGCTTCCCCCAAGGGGTCCAAGACACTGAAGCTTTCTTT. Using reference TRBV7-8 and TRBJ1-1 for the parts outside the CDR3, the full variable domain is GAGVSQSPRYKVAKRGQDVALRCDPISGHVSLFWYQQALGQGPEFLTYFQNEAQLDKSGLPSDRFFAERPEGSVSTLKIQRTQQEDSAVYLCASSFPQGVQDTEAFFGQGTRLTVV.

The V and J genes are TRBV5-4 and TRBJ1-1; possibly TRBD1 for D (6 bases). Trimming shortened V by 3 bases and J by 4 bases, and 13 bases separated the two germline ends. This CDR3 contains 14 residues. Germline CDR1 SGHNT, CDR2 YYREEE (reference sequence). The CDR3 nucleotides read TGTGCCAGCAGCTCCACAGGGTTTGGCACTGAAGCTTTCTTT. Encoded protein: CASSSTGFGTEAFF. The complete variable domain, with remaining parts taken from reference TRBV5-4 and TRBJ1-1, reads ETGVTQSPTHLIKTRGQQVTLRCSSQSGHNTVSWYQQALGQGPQFIFQYYREEENGRGNFPPRFSGLQFPNYSSELNVNALELDDSALYLCASSSTGFGTEAFFGQGTRLTVV.

This clonotype was found many times. The rearrangement uses TRBV10-3 and TRBJ1-1; the D is unclear. Germline CDR1 ENHRY, CDR2 SYGVKD. The CDR3 runs to 13 residues. V was pared by 4 bases and J by 1 base, with 7 bases between. CDR3 in DNA: TGTGCCATCAGTGGACGGGGGAACACTGAAGCTTTCTTT. This codes for CAISGRGNTEAFF.

This clonotype was seen at least ten times. The genes are TRBV10-3 and TRBJ1-5; D uncertain. Germline loops: CDR1 ENHRY, CDR2 SYGVKD. This CDR3 comprises 14 residues. The V gene lost 3 bases and the J gene lost 0 bases, with 6 bases spanning the gap. The CDR3 sequence is CAISDVGSNQPQHF. CDR3 bases: TGTGCCATCAGTGATGTCGGTAGCAATCAGCCCCAGCATTTT.

This clonotype was seen more than once but under ten times. V usage is TRBV29-1 and J usage is TRBJ1-2; TRBD1 agrees at 8 bases. The trim removed 4 bases at V and 3 bases at J, leaving 7 bases unmatched. Germline V gene lookup returns CDR1 SQVTM and CDR2 ANQGSEA. The CDR3 runs 14 residues. The CDR3 region is CSVAARGLDYGYTF. The CDR3 bases are TGCAGCGTTGCGGCCAGGGGGCTAGACTATGGCTACACCTTC.